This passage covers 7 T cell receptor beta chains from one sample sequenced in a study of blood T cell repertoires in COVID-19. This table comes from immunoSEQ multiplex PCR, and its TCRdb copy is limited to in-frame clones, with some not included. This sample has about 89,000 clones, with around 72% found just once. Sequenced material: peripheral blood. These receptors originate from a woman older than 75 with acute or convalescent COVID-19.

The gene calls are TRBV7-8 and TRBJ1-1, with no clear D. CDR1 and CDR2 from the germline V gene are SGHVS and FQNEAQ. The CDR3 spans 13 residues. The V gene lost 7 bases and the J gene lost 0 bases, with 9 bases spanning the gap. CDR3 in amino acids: CASTTVMNTEAFF. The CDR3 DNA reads TGTGCCAGCACTACAGTTATGAACACTGAAGCTTTCTTT.

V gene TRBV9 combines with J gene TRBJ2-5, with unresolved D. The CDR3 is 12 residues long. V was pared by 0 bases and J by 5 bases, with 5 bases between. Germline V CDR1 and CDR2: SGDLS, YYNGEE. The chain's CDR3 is CASSVEEETQYF. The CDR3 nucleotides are TGTGCCAGCAGCGTAGAGGAGGAGACCCAGTACTTC.

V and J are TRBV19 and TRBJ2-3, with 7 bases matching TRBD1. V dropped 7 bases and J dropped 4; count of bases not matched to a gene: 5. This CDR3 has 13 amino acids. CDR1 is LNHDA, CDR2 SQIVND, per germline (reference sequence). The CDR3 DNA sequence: TGTGCCAGTAAGGGGCAGGGGGCAGATACGCAGTATTTT. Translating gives CASKGQGADTQYF.

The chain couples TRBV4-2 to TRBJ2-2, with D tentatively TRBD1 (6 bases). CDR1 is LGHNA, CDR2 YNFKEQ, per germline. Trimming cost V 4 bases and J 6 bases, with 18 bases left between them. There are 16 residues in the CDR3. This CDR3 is CASSPRQTGDAGELFF. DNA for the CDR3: TGTGCCAGCAGCCCTCGCCAGACAGGTGACGCCGGGGAGCTGTTTTTT.

In DNA, the CDR3 is TGTGCCAGCAGCTTCCCCCGGGACAGGGGACTCTCTGGGGCCAACGTCCTGACTTTC. The encoded protein is CASSFPRDRGLSGANVLTF. The chain combines TRBV7-9 with TRBJ2-6; the match to TRBD1 covers 10 bases. Trimming took 3 bases from V and 0 from J; bases not matched to a gene: 8. This CDR3 has 19 residues. Looked up from germline, CDR1 is SEHNR and CDR2 is FQNEAQ (reference sequence).

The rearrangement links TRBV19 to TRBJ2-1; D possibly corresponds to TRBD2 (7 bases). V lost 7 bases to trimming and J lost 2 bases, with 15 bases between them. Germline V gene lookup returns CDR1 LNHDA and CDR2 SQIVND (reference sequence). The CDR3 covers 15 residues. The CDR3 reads CASTARGGAYNEQFF. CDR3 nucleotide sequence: TGTGCCAGTACCGCAAGGGGGGGGGCCTACAATGAGCAGTTCTTC. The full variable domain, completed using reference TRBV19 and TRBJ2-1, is DGGITQSPKYLFRKEGQNVTLSCEQNLNHDAMYWYRQDPGQGLRLIYYSQIVNDFQKGDIAEGYSVSREKKESFPLTVTSAQKNPTAFYLCASTARGGAYNEQFFGPGTRLTVL.

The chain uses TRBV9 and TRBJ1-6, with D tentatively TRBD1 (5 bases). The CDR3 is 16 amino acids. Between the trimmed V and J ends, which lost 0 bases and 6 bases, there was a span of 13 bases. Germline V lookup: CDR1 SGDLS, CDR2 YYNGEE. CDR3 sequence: CASSVGTGVGNSPLHF. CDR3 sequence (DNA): TGTGCCAGCAGCGTAGGAACGGGGGTGGGTAATTCACCCCTCCACTTT.